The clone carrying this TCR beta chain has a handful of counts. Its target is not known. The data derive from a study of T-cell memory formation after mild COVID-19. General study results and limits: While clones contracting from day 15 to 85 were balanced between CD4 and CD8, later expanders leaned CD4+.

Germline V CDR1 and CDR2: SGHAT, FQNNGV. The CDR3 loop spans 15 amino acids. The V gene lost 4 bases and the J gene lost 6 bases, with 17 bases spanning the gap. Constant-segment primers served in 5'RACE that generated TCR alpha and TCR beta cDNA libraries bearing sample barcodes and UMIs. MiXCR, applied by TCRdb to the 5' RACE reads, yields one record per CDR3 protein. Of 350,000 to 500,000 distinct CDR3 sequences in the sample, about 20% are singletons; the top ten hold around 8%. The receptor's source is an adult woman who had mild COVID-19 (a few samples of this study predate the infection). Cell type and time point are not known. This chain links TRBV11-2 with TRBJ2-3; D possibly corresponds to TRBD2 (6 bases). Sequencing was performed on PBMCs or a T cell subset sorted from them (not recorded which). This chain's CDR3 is CASSSIGLAVDTQYF. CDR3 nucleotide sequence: TGTGCCAGCAGCTCCATTGGATTAGCGGTTGATACGCAGTATTTT.